This T cell receptor beta chain comes out of a study of cytomegalovirus exposure and HLA in healthy donors. PCR was performed using 60 Vbeta and 13 Jbeta primers. Per the original methods: A later analysis counted approximately 80 million unique TCR beta chains, around 10 million shared. Produced via immunoSEQ multiplex PCR; TCRdb's table is partial and in-frame only. The V and J calls and clone size are taken from that table; D and trimming were inferred from the DNA. The sample lists approximately 69,000 clones; around 76% were seen once. Of note for this clone: Its specificity is not known.

V was trimmed by 0 bases and J by 0 bases, leaving 9 bases between them. CDR1 SGHTA and CDR2 FQGNSA come from the germline V gene. The CDR3 runs to 15 residues. Study-wide findings and caveats: In a later analysis, about 17,000 TCR beta sequences were associated with HLA alleles at 0.05 false discovery rate.

The chain recombines TRBV7-2 with TRBJ2-7, with unresolved D. Material: PBMCs. This clonotype originated in a woman aged 30 to 39 in good health and CMV-seropositive. CDR3 amino acids: CASSLAPGYSYEQYF. The CDR3 nucleotides read TGTGCCAGCAGCTTAGCACCCGGGTACTCCTACGAGCAGTACTTC. Filled out from reference TRBV7-2 and TRBJ2-7, the complete variable domain reads GAGVSQSPSNKVTEKGKDVELRCDPISGHTALYWYRQSLGQGLEFLIYFQGNSAPDKSGLPSDRFSAERTGGSVSTLTIQRTQQEDSAVYLCASSLAPGYSYEQYFGPGTRLTVT.